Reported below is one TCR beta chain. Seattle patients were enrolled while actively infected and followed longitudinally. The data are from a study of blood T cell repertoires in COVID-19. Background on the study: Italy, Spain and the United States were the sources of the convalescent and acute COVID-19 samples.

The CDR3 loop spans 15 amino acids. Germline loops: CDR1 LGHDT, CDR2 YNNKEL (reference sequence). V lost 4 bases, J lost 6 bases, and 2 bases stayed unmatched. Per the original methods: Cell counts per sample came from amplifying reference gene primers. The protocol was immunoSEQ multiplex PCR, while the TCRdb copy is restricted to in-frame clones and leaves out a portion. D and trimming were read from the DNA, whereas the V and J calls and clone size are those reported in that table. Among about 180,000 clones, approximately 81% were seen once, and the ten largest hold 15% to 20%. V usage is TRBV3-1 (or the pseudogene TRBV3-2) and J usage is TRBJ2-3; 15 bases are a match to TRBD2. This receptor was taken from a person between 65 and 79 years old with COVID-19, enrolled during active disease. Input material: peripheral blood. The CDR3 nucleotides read TGTGCCAGCAGCCCAGGGACTAGCGGGGGGGATACGCAGTATTTT. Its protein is CASSPGTSGGDTQYF.